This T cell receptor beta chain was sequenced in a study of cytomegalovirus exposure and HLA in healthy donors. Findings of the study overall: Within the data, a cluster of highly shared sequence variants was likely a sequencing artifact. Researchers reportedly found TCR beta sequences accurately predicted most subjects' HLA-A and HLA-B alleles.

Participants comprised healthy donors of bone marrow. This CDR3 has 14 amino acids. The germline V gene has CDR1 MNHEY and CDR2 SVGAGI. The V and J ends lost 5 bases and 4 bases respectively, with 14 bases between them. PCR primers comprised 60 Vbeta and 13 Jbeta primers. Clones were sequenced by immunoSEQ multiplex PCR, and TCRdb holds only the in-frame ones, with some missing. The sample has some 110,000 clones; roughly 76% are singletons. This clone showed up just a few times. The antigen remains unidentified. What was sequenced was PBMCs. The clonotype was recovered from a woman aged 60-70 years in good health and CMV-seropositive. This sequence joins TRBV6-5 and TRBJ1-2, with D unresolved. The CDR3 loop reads CASSEFRDSYGYTF. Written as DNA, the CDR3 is TGTGCCAGCAGTGAATTCCGGGATAGCTATGGCTACACCTTC.